Below are 30 T cell receptor beta chains sequenced from a single sample in a study of blood T cell repertoires in COVID-19. Profiled with immunoSEQ multiplex PCR; TCRdb holds only in-frame clones, not every one. This table holds under 150,000 clones, 84% found once. Material: peripheral blood. All receptors derive from an elderly woman with acute or convalescent COVID-19.

V is TRBV24-1 and J is TRBJ2-6, with 10 bases aligning to TRBD2. The CDR3 spans 18 residues. CDR1 and CDR2 (germline): KGHDR, SFDVKD. V gave up 2 bases and J gave up 2 bases; unmatched junction bases: 5. The CDR3 nucleotides are TGTGCCACCAGTGATTGTCTAGCGGGAGATGCTGGGGCCAACGTCCTGACTTTC. Amino acids: CATSDCLAGDAGANVLTF.

The rearrangement uses TRBV9 and TRBJ1-3; D gene unclear. Looked up from germline, CDR1 is SGDLS and CDR2 is YYNGEE. This CDR3 has 13 amino acids. V lost 5 bases and J lost 3, with 9 bases in between. CDR3 in amino acids: CASRRAGGNTIYF. The CDR3 DNA is TGTGCCAGCAGACGAGCGGGTGGAAACACCATATATTTT. Looking up the rest from reference TRBV9 and TRBJ1-3 gives the full variable domain: DSGVTQTPKHLITATGQRVTLRCSPRSGDLSVYWYQQSLDQGLQFLIQYYNGEERAKGNILERFSAQQFPDLHSELNLSSLELGDSALYFCASRRAGGNTIYFGEGSWLTVV.

The sample holds a few counts of this clone. The chain recombines TRBV7-8 with TRBJ2-7, with 9 bases that match TRBD1. The CDR3 sequence is 14 residues long. Per germline, CDR1 SGHVS and CDR2 FQNEAQ. Trimming at V came to 5 bases and at J to 6 bases, leaving 8 bases not matched to a gene. The CDR3, as DNA: TGTGCCAGCAGCCTGCAGACAGGGGGGCGCGAGCAGTACTTC. Translation gives CASSLQTGGREQYF. The whole variable domain, filled in from reference TRBV7-8 and TRBJ2-7, reads GAGVSQSPRYKVAKRGQDVALRCDPISGHVSLFWYQQALGQGPEFLTYFQNEAQLDKSGLPSDRFFAERPEGSVSTLKIQRTQQEDSAVYLCASSLQTGGREQYFGPGTRLTVT.

The chain is built from TRBV29-1 and TRBJ2-1, with D possibly TRBD1 on 7 matching bases. The V gene lost 5 bases and the J gene lost 8 bases, with 13 bases spanning the gap. The germline gives CDR1 SQVTM, CDR2 ANQGSEA. CDR3 size: 12 residues. The CDR3 coding sequence is TGCAGCGTTTGGAGGGGGCGGGATGAGCAGTTCTTC. This translates into CSVWRGRDEQFF.

This sequence joins TRBV3-1 (or the pseudogene TRBV3-2) and TRBJ2-7; 7 bases agree with TRBD2. J was trimmed by 4 bases and V by 3 bases; bases with no gene match: 0. The V gene's germline CDR1 is LGHDT and CDR2 YNNKEL (reference sequence). This CDR3 is 12 amino acids long. The CDR3, as DNA: TGTGCCAGCAGCCAGGGAGGGTACGAGCAGTACTTC. Translated, it gives CASSQGGYEQYF.

Regarding this clone: This same CDR3 is encoded by further DNA sequences in the sample. The V gene is TRBV18, the J gene TRBJ1-4; D might be TRBD1 (6 bases). The V gene lost 2 bases and the J gene lost 8 bases, with 9 bases spanning the gap. The germline gives CDR1 KGHSH, CDR2 LQKENI. The CDR3 is 13 amino acids. In DNA form, the CDR3 reads TGTGCCAGCTCACCAGGGGGCGGAGAAAAACTGTTTTTT. As protein: CASSPGGGEKLFF.

V and J are TRBV5-1 and TRBJ1-1; D not certain. The V and J ends lost 0 bases and 0 bases respectively, with 18 bases between them. The CDR3 has 18 residues. CDR1 SGHRS and CDR2 YFSETQ come from the germline V gene. The CDR3 DNA follows: TGCGCCAGCAGCTTGGAGCCAGGAGGCATGGTCTTGAACACTGAAGCTTTCTTT. Residues: CASSLEPGGMVLNTEAFF.

The genes are TRBV7-8 and TRBJ1-6; unclear D gene. The V and J ends lost 1 base and 8 bases respectively, with 15 bases between them. The CDR3 is 16 amino acids. Germline V gene lookup returns CDR1 SGHVS and CDR2 FQNEAQ. The chain's CDR3 is CASSLGSLRRYSPLHF. The CDR3 bases are TGTGCCAGCAGCTTAGGGTCACTCCGTCGGTATTCACCCCTCCACTTT.

The chain couples TRBV19 to TRBJ1-5, with D tentatively TRBD1 (6 bases). Trimming cost V 10 bases and J 5 bases, with 21 bases left between them. This CDR3 has 15 amino acids. Germline CDR1 reads LNHDA; CDR2 reads SQIVND (reference sequence). CDR3 nucleotide sequence: TGTGCCACCGCCAGGGGCAGGTTAACCGATCAGCCCCAGCATTTT. It is translated as CATARGRLTDQPQHF. The variable domain in full, completed from reference TRBV19 and TRBJ1-5, reads DGGITQSPKYLFRKEGQNVTLSCEQNLNHDAMYWYRQDPGQGLRLIYYSQIVNDFQKGDIAEGYSVSREKKESFPLTVTSAQKNPTAFYLCATARGRLTDQPQHFGDGTRLSIL.

Only a few counts were recorded for this clone. The J gene is TRBJ2-1, the V gene TRBV4-2, with D perhaps matching TRBD2 (7 bases). Per the germline V gene, CDR1 is LGHNA and CDR2 is YNFKEQ. The V gene lost 1 base and the J gene lost 5 bases, with 15 bases spanning the gap. The CDR3 runs to 16 residues. CDR3 region: CASSQGFGGADNEQFF. In nucleotides, the CDR3 is TGTGCCAGCAGCCAAGGGTTTGGGGGGGCCGACAATGAGCAGTTCTTC.

The genes are TRBV5-6 and TRBJ1-2, with D tentatively TRBD1 (6 bases). V was clipped by 1 base and J by 4 bases, with 11 bases between them. Germline V gene lookup returns CDR1 SGHDT and CDR2 YYEEEE. The CDR3 length is 14 residues. CDR3 in amino acids: CASSLRGASYGYTF. CDR3 nucleotide sequence: TGTGCCAGCAGCTTGCGGGGGGCCAGCTATGGCTACACCTTC.

The rearrangement uses TRBV7-2 and TRBJ1-1; possibly TRBD1 for D (6 bases). The CDR3 totals 14 residues. Germline assignment: CDR1 SGHTA and CDR2 FQGNSA. Trimming took 5 bases from V and 11 from J, leaving 21 bases between them. The CDR3 DNA reads as TGTGCCAGCAGCCTACTACCAAACAGGGCGGACGCTTTCTTT. Translating gives CASSLLPNRADAFF.

The chain has TRBV24-1 and TRBJ2-3, with TRBD1 matching 10 bases. The length of the CDR3 is 15 residues. Germline V gives CDR1 KGHDR, CDR2 SFDVKD. Unmatched junction bases numbered 1, after V lost 5 bases and J lost 0 bases. CDR3 nucleotide sequence: TGTGCCACCAGTGCGGGACAGGGGAGCACAGATACGCAGTATTTT. Protein sequence: CATSAGQGSTDTQYF.

The chain combines TRBV30 with TRBJ2-7; no firm D call. Germline loops: CDR1 GTSNPN, CDR2 SVGIG (reference sequence). The CDR3 covers 12 residues. V gave up 3 bases and J gave up 3 bases, with 9 bases separating them. In DNA form, the CDR3 reads TGTGCCTGGAGAGTCCGAGGCTACGAGCAGTACTTC. Protein: CAWRVRGYEQYF.

This clone has a single count. The V gene is TRBV9, the J gene TRBJ1-1; 7 nucleotides align to TRBD1. The ends lost 3 bases at V and 2 bases at J; junction bases unmatched: 13. Germline V gives CDR1 SGDLS, CDR2 YYNGEE. The CDR3 consists of 17 residues. CDR3: CASSAALRQGENTEAFF. DNA of the CDR3: TGTGCCAGCAGCGCCGCTCTTCGACAGGGCGAAAACACTGAAGCTTTCTTT.

The gene calls are TRBV7-2 and TRBJ1-1, with D unclear. The germline CDR1 and CDR2 sequences are SGHTA and FQGNSA. The CDR3 loop spans 13 amino acids. The germline V and J ends were trimmed by 4 bases and 3 bases, with 9 bases remaining between them. The CDR3 DNA is TGTGCCAGCAGCTCGAGGAGATACACTGAAGCTTTCTTT. This gives the protein CASSSRRYTEAFF.

The genes are TRBV12-3 or TRBV12-4 and TRBJ1-5; D ambiguous. The CDR3 extends over 12 amino acids. Deletions cut 6 bases from V and 8 bases from J, with 11 bases between. The chain's CDR3 is CASSRFSEPQHF. CDR3 DNA sequence: TGTGCCAGCAGCCGGTTTTCGGAGCCCCAGCATTTT.

The rearrangement links TRBV7-8 to TRBJ1-2, with D perhaps matching TRBD1 (6 bases). Trimming took 2 bases from V and 2 from J, leaving 15 bases between them. The V gene's germline CDR1 is SGHVS and CDR2 FQNEAQ. The CDR3 totals 16 residues. This CDR3 reads CASSLRRTDINYGYTF. DNA of the CDR3: TGTGCCAGCAGCTTACGCAGGACAGATATAAACTATGGCTACACCTTC.

CDR3: CASNADRREWGNGYTF. The DNA of the CDR3 is TGTGCCAGCAATGCGGACCGTCGGGAGTGGGGGAACGGCTACACCTTC. V is TRBV6-6 and J is TRBJ1-2; perhaps TRBD1 as D (5 bases). CDR1 and CDR2 (germline): MNHNY, SVGAGI (reference sequence). The V and J ends lost 7 bases and 8 bases respectively, with 26 bases between them. The CDR3 consists of 16 residues.

The chain combines TRBV7-2 with TRBJ2-3; D gene unclear. Trimming shortened V by 5 bases and J by 4 bases, and 10 bases separated the two germline ends. The CDR3 has 13 residues. Germline loops: CDR1 SGHTA, CDR2 FQGNSA. As DNA, the CDR3 is TGTGCCAGCAGCCCAGTCCGCCCAGATACGCAGTATTTT. It specifies CASSPVRPDTQYF.

This chain uses TRBV9 with TRBJ1-2; TRBD1 matches at 8 bases. The CDR3 runs 14 residues. The germline V gene encodes CDR1 SGDLS and CDR2 YYNGEE. J was trimmed by 8 bases and V by 4 bases; bases with no gene match: 10. The CDR3 region has the DNA TGTGCCAGCAGCCCCTGGACAGGGACTGGCGGCTACACCTTC. Its protein product is CASSPWTGTGGYTF.

V gene TRBV11-2 combines with J gene TRBJ2-1, with TRBD2 as a possible D gene (5 bases). The CDR3 spans 17 residues. Germline values: CDR1 SGHAT, CDR2 FQNNGV. Trimming cost V 0 bases and J 2 bases, with 14 bases left between them. Here the CDR3 DNA reads TGTGCCAGCAGCTTAGATTCTCGGCGGGCCCCCTACAATGAGCAGTTCTTC. Translated: CASSLDSRRAPYNEQFF.

V gene TRBV30 combines with J gene TRBJ2-1, with 13 bases identical to TRBD2. This CDR3 has 14 residues. Trimming took 5 bases from V and 6 from J; bases not matched to a gene: 4. The germline gives CDR1 GTSNPN, CDR2 SVGIG (reference sequence). The CDR3 sequence is CAWQGLAGANEQFF. The CDR3 nucleotides are TGTGCCTGGCAAGGACTAGCGGGGGCCAATGAGCAGTTCTTC.

The CDR3 loop reads CASSLVGNTIYF. The DNA for the CDR3 is TGTGCCAGCAGTCTTGTCGGAAACACCATATATTTT. The chain recombines TRBV12-3 or TRBV12-4 with TRBJ1-3; no firm D call. V lost 5 bases and J lost 4, with 6 bases in between. The CDR3 sequence is 12 residues long.

The V and J genes are TRBV11-3 and TRBJ2-1; perhaps TRBD1 as D (5 bases). Germline V gene lookup returns CDR1 SGHNT and CDR2 YENEEA. V gave up 0 bases and J gave up 7 bases, with 13 bases separating them. CDR3 length equals 15 residues. The CDR3 spells CASSLDRPGLNEQFF. DNA for the CDR3: TGTGCCAGCAGCTTAGATCGGCCAGGGCTGAATGAGCAGTTCTTC.

This clone occurred a few times. The gene calls are TRBV5-4 and TRBJ2-7; perhaps TRBD2 as D (6 bases). With 0 bases removed from V and 5 bases from J, the gap between germline ends came to 9 bases. The CDR3 is 13 amino acids. Germline V CDR1 and CDR2: SGHNT, YYREEE (reference sequence). CDR3 DNA: TGTGCCAGCAGCTTGGGCGGGGCCAACGAGCAGTACTTC. It codes for CASSLGGANEQYF.

This clone came up many times. V gene TRBV10-3 combines with J gene TRBJ1-6; D not certain. Per the germline V gene, CDR1 is ENHRY and CDR2 is SYGVKD. Trimming removed 4 bases at V and 0 bases at J, with 19 bases between. The CDR3 consists of 19 residues. The chain's CDR3 is CAISAHGSTESSYNSPLHF. CDR3 DNA sequence: TGTGCCATCAGTGCCCACGGGTCCACCGAGAGCTCCTATAATTCACCCCTCCACTTT.

The chain combines TRBV6-6 with TRBJ2-4, with 8 bases identical to TRBD1. CDR3 size: 14 residues. Trimming cost V 8 bases and J 5 bases; bases outside gene matches: 8. From germline, CDR1 is MNHNY and CDR2 SVGAGI (reference sequence). CDR3 residues: CASGGGQAQNIQYF. CDR3 bases: TGTGCCAGCGGAGGGGGACAGGCCCAAAACATTCAGTACTTC.

The chain joins TRBV10-2 to TRBJ1-6; 11 bases map to TRBD1. V was clipped by 6 bases and J by 4 bases; unmatched bases: 2. Germline CDR1 and CDR2: WSHSY and SAAADI. CDR3 size: 15 residues. The CDR3 DNA sequence: TGCGCCAGCAGGGACAGGGGGCCTTATAATTCACCCCTCCACTTT. Protein: CASRDRGPYNSPLHF.

This rearrangement joins TRBV19 to TRBJ2-7; D possibly corresponds to TRBD1 (6 bases). Trimming took off 7 bases at V and 6 bases at J, with 28 bases between the two ends. This CDR3 region has 17 residues. Per germline, CDR1 LNHDA and CDR2 SQIVND (reference sequence). In DNA, the CDR3 is TGTGCCAGTACCCCCAACAGGGACAACTTCTTTGCAATCGAGCAGTACTTC. It is translated as CASTPNRDNFFAIEQYF. Looking up the rest from reference TRBV19 and TRBJ2-7 gives the full variable domain: DGGITQSPKYLFRKEGQNVTLSCEQNLNHDAMYWYRQDPGQGLRLIYYSQIVNDFQKGDIAEGYSVSREKKESFPLTVTSAQKNPTAFYLCASTPNRDNFFAIEQYFGPGTRLTVT.